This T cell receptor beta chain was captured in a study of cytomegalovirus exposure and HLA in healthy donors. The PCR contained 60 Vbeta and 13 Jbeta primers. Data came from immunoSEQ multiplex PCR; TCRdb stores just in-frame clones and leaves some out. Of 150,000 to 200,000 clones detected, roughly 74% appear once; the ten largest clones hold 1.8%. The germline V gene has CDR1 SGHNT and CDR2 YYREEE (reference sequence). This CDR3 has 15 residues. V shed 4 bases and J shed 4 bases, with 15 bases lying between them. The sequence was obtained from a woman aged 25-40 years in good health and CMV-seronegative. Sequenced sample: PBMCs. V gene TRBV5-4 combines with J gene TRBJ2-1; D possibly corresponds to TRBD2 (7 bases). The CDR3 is CASSDEGGGYNEQFF. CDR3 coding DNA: TGTGCCAGCAGCGATGAAGGGGGGGGATACAATGAGCAGTTCTTC. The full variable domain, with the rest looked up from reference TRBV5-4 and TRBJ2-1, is ETGVTQSPTHLIKTRGQQVTLRCSSQSGHNTVSWYQQALGQGPQFIFQYYREEENGRGNFPPRFSGLQFPNYSSELNVNALELDDSALYLCASSDEGGGYNEQFFGPGTRLTVL.